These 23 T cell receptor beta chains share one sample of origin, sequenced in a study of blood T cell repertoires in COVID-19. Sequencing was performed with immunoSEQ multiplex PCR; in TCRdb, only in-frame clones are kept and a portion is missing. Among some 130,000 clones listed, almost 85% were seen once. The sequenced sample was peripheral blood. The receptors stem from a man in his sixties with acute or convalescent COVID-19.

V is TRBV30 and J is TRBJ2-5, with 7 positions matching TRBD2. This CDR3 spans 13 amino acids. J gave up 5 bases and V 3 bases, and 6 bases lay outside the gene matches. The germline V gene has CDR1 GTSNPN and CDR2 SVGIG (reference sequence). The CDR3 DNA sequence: TGTGCCTGGAGCGAGCGGGATGGGGAGACCCAGTACTTC. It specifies CAWSERDGETQYF.

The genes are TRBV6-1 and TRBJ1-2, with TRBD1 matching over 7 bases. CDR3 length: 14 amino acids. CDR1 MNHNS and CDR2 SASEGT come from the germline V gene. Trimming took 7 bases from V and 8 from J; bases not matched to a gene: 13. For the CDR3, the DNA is TGTGCCAGCACCCTTACTCAGGGGGGTAGGGGCTACACCTTC. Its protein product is CASTLTQGGRGYTF.

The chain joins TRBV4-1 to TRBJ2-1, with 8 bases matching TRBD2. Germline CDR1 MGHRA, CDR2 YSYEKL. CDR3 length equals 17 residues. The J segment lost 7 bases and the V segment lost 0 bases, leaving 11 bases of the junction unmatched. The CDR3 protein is CASSQDSGLGGGNEQFF. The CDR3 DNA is TGCGCCAGCAGCCAAGATTCGGGACTAGGGGGAGGGAATGAGCAGTTCTTC.

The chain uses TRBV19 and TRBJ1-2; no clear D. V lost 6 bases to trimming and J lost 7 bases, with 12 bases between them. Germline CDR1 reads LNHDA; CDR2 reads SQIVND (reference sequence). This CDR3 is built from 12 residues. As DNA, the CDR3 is TGTGCCAGTAGCCCCGAGTCTTCTGGCTACACCTTC. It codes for CASSPESSGYTF.

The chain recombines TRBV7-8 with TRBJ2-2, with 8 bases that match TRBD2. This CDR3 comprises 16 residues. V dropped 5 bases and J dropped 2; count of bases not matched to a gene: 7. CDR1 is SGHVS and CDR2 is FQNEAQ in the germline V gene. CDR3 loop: CASSLGSGANTGELFF. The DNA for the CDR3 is TGTGCCAGCAGCCTCGGTAGCGGGGCCAACACCGGGGAGCTGTTTTTT.

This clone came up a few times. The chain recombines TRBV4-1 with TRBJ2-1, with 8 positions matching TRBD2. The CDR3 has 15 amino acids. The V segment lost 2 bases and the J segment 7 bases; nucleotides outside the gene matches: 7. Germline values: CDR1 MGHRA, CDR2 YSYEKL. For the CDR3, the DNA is TGCGCCAGCAGCCAAACGGACGGGAGGGCAAATGAGCAGTTCTTC. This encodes CASSQTDGRANEQFF.

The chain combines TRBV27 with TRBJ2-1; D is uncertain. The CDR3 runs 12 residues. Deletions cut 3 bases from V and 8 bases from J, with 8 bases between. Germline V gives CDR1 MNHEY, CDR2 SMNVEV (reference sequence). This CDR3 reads CASSFSGYEQFF. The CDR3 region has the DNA TGTGCCAGCAGTTTTTCAGGATATGAGCAGTTCTTC.

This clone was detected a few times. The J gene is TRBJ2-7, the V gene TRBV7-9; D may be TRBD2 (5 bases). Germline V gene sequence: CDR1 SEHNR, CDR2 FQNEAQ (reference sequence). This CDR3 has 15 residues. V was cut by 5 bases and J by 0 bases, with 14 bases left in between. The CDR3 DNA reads TGTGCCAGCAGCGGCCCGGGATACTACTCCTACGAGCAGTACTTC. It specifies CASSGPGYYSYEQYF. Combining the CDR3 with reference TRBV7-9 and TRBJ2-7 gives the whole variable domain DTGVSQNPRHKITKRGQNVTFRCDPISEHNRLYWYRQTLGQGPEFLTYFQNEAQLEKSRLLSDRFSAERPKGSFSTLEIQRTEQGDSAMYLCASSGPGYYSYEQYFGPGTRLTVT.

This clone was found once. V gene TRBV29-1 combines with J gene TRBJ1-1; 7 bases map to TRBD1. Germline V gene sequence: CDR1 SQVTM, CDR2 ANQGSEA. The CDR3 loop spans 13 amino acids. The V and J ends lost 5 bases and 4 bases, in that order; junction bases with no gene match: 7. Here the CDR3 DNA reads TGCAGCGTTACCCACAGGGGCGGCACTGAAGCTTTCTTT. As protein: CSVTHRGGTEAFF.

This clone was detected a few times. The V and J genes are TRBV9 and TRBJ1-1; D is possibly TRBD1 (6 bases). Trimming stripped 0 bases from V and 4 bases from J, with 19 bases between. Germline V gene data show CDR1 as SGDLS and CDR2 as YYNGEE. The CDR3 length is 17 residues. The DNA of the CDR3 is TGTGCCAGCAGCGTAGGGGTTTGGGGGCAGATGGGCACTGAAGCTTTCTTT. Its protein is CASSVGVWGQMGTEAFF.

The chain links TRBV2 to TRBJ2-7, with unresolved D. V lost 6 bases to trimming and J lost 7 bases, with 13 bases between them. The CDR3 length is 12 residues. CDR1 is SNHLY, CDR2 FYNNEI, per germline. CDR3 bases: TGTGCCAGCAGGGCAAATCCTAGTGAGCAGTACTTC. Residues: CASRANPSEQYF.

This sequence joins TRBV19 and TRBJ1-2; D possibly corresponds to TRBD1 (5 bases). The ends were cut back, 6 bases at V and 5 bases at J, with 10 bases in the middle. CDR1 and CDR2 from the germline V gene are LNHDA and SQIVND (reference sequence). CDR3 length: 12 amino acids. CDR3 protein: CASSTTAYGYTF. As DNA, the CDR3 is TGTGCCAGTAGCACGACAGCTTATGGCTACACCTTC.

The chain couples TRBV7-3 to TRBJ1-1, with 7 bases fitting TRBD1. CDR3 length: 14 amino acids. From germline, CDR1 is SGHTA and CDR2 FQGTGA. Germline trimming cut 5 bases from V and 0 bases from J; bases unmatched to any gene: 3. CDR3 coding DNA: TGTGCCAGCAGCCCAGACAGGGTGAACACTGAAGCTTTCTTT. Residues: CASSPDRVNTEAFF.

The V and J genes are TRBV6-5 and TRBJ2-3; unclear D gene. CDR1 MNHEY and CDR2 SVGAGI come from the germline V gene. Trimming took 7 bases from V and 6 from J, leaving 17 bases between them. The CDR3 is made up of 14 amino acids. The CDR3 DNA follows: TGTGCCAGCACCTTAGAACCGGTCCGGGATACGCAGTATTTT. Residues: CASTLEPVRDTQYF.

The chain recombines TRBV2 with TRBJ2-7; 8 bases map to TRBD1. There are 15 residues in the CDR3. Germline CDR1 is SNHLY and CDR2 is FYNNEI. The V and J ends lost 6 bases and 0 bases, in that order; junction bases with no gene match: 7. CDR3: CASSGDRLSSYEQYF. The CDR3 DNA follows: TGTGCCAGCAGCGGGGACAGGCTAAGCTCCTACGAGCAGTACTTC.

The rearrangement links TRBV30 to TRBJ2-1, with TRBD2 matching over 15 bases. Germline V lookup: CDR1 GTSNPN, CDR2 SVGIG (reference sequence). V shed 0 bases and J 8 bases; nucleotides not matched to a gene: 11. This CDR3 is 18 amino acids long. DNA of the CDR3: TGTGCCTGGAGTGTACGATGGACTAGCGGGAGGGCGGGGGATGAGCAGTTCTTC. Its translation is CAWSVRWTSGRAGDEQFF.

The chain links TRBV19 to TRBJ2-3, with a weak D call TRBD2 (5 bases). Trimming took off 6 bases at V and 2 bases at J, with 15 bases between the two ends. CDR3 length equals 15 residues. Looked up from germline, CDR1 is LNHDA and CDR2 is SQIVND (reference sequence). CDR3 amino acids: CASSTRFGVTDTQYF. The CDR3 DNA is TGTGCCAGTAGCACAAGATTCGGGGTCACAGATACGCAGTATTTT.

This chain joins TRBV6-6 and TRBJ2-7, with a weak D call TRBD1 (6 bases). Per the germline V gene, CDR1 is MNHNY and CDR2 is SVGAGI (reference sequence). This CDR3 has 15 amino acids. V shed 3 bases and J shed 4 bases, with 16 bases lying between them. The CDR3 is CASSYTDRGGYEQYF. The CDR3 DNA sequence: TGTGCCAGCAGTTATACAGATCGAGGGGGTTACGAGCAGTACTTC.

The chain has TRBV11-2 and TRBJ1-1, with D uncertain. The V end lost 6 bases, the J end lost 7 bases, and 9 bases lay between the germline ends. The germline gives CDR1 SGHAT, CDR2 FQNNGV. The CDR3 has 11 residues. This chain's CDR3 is CASSPAIEAFF. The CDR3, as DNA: TGTGCCAGCAGTCCAGCGATTGAAGCTTTCTTT.

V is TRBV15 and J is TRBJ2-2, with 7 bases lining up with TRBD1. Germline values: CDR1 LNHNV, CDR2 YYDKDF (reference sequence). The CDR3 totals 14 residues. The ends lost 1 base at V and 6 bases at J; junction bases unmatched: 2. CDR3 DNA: TGTGCCACCAGCAGAGCGACAGGGCCCGGGGAGCTGTTTTTT. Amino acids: CATSRATGPGELFF.

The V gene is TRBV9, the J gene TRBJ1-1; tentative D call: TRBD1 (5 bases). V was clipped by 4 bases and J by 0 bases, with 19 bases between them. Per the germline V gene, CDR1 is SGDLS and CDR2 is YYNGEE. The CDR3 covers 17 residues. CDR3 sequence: CASSLLSQGYMNTEAFF. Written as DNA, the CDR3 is TGTGCCAGCAGCCTTCTAAGCCAGGGTTACATGAACACTGAAGCTTTCTTT.

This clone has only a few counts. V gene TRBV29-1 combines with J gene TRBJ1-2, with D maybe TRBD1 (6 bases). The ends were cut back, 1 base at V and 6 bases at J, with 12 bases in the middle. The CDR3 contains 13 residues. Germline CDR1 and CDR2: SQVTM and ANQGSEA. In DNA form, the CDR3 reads TGCAGCGTTGAAGCCCCAAACAGGGATGGCTACACCTTC. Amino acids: CSVEAPNRDGYTF.

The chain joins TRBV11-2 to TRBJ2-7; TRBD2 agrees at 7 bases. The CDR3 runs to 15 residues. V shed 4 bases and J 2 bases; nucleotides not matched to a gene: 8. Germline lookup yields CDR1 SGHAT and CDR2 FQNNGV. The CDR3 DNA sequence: TGTGCCAGCAGCTATAATCTAGCGGTAACCTACGAGCAGTACTTC. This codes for CASSYNLAVTYEQYF.